The sequence of this T cell receptor beta chain was determined in a study of blood T cell repertoires in COVID-19. In the study overall: Collection of acute and convalescent COVID-19 samples took place in the United States, Italy and Spain. T cells, B-cell-depleted T cells, or PBMCs supplied cDNA or gDNA.

Losses at the gene ends were 3 bases for V and 15 bases for J; bases not matched to a gene: 7. There are 13 residues in the CDR3. CDR1 is SGHTA and CDR2 is FQGNSA in the germline V gene. TCRdb's copy holds only in-frame clones and misses some; the assay was immunoSEQ multiplex PCR. The sample comprises about 73,000 clones, roughly 88% of which are singletons, and approximately 2.4% rests with the top ten. The origin of this receptor is a man older than 75 with active or convalescent COVID-19. The sample consisted of peripheral blood. The chain is built from TRBV7-2 and TRBJ1-5; 11 positions agree with TRBD1. CDR3 nucleotide sequence: TGTGCCAGCAGCTTGGACAGGGGGCGCGTCCGGCATTTT. Its protein product is CASSLDRGRVRHF.